Detailed here is one TCR beta chain. Its antigen remains unknown. Trimming took off 5 bases at V and 6 bases at J, with 13 bases between the two ends. The CDR3 totals 13 residues. Germline V CDR1 and CDR2: SEHNR, FQNEAQ (reference sequence). This entry is derived from a study of a mutant IDH1 vaccine in newly diagnosed glioma. At the level of the study: Vaccination was launched 4-6 weeks after radiotherapy alone, or with temozolomide cycles. Those enrolled had earlier been treated with radiotherapy, temozolomide, or both, mostly both. The study, taken as a whole, reports: Across multiple MHC alleles, 93.3% of patients had vaccine-induced responses.

Regarding time point: week 35, safety follow-up. A single vaccine dose contained 300 ug of mutant IDH1 20-mer peptide, and topical imiquimod was used with it. Donors had new IDH1-mutant astrocytomas of WHO grade 3 or 4 (ATRX-lost). Repertoires were generated with immunoSEQ multiplex PCR, while TCRdb's copy carries only in-frame clones and drops some. Here the sample spans fewer than 35,000 clones, over 65% being singletons. The J gene is TRBJ1-1, the V gene TRBV7-9, with D perhaps matching TRBD1 (5 bases). The TCR comes from a woman between 35 and 50 years old with glioma. The specimen was PBMCs, collected from a glioma patient whose treatment included an IDH1 peptide vaccine. CDR3 protein: CASSNAVGAEAFF. The CDR3 DNA reads TGTGCCAGCAGCAACGCCGTGGGGGCTGAAGCTTTCTTT.